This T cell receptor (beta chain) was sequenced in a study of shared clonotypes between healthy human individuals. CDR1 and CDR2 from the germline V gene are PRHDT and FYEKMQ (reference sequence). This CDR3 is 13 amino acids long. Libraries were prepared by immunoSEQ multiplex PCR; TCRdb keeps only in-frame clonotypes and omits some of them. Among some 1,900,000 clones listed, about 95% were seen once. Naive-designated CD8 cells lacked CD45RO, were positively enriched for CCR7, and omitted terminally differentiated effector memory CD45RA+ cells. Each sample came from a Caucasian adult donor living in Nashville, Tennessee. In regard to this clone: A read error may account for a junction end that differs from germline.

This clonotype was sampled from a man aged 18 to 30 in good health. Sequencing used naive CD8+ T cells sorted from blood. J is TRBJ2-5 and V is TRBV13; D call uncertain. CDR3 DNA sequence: TGTGCCAGCAGGTTAGGGTACCAAGAGACCCAGTACTTC. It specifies CASRLGYQETQYF.